This entry lists 24 T cell receptor beta chains sequenced from one sample in a study of glioma-infiltrating T cells. Amplification of TCR alpha and beta CDR3 regions from RNA used iRepertoire nested multiplex PCR. TCRdb reprocessed the multiplex PCR reads via MiXCR and lists one record per CDR3 protein. Among tens of thousands of distinct CDR3 sequences listed, about 25% were seen once. The specimen sequenced was glioma tissue, nonneoplastic brain tissue, or PBMCs (not recorded which). Receptors originate from a human donor with low-grade glioma or glioblastoma, undergoing nonglioma brain surgery, or in good health (not recorded which).

There are many counts of this clonotype. The DNA of the CDR3 is TGTGCCAGCAGTTTTTCGTCAGTTGGAAACACCATATATTTT. It encodes CASSFSSVGNTIYF. The chain carries TRBV12-3 or TRBV12-4 and TRBJ1-3; D not certain. Trimming shortened V by 3 bases and J by 3 bases, and 9 bases separated the two germline ends. This CDR3 has 14 residues.

Points on this clonotype: With a much larger clone just one base away, this may be a read error. The chain joins TRBV29-1 to TRBJ1-5; D remains ambiguous. Looked up from germline, CDR1 is SQVTM and CDR2 is ANQGSEA. The CDR3 contains 12 residues. The CDR3 sequence: CSVAGSNQLQHF. The CDR3 DNA follows: TGCAGCGTTGCCGGGAGCAATCAGCTCCAGCATTTT.

To note about this clonotype: A much larger clonotype is one base distant, so this may be a read error. The rearrangement joins TRBV27 to TRBJ2-7; TRBD2 might be the D (7 bases). The germline CDR1 and CDR2 sequences are MNHEY and SMNVEV (reference sequence). V lost 5 bases to trimming and J lost 1 base, with 18 bases between them. This CDR3 is built from 16 residues. The CDR3, as DNA: TGTGCCAGCAGTAGGGGGGGGACGTTGAGGTCCTACGAGCAGTACTTC. The encoded protein is CASSRGGTLRSYEQYF.

A note on this clonotype: At one of its ends the junction is not consistent with the germline gene, which may arise from a read error. The rearrangement joins TRBV2 to TRBJ1-5, with 10 bases identical to TRBD1. CDR3 length: 14 amino acids. Germline V gene sequence: CDR1 SNHLY, CDR2 FYNNEI. CDR3 coding DNA: TGTGCCAGCCGATGGGGGACAGGGGAGGAGCCCCATCATTTT. This encodes CASRWGTGEEPHHF.

Ten or more counts support this clonotype. This sequence joins TRBV7-6 and TRBJ2-3, with D possibly TRBD2 on 6 matching bases. V lost 0 bases, J lost 0 bases, and 16 bases lay in between. Germline CDR1 is SGHVS and CDR2 is FNYEAQ. The CDR3 length is 18 residues. CDR3 sequence reads: CASSLARLGLPSTDTQYF. The DNA of the CDR3 is TGTGCCAGCAGCTTAGCGCGGCTCGGACTACCAAGCACAGATACGCAGTATTTT.

This clonotype was observed many times. The V call is TRBV20-1, the J call TRBJ2-4; D may be TRBD1 or TRBD2 (5 bases each). V lost 3 bases to trimming and J lost 0 bases, with 15 bases between them. CDR3 size: 16 residues. Germline CDR1 is DFQATT and CDR2 is SNEGSKA (reference sequence). CDR3: CSARGLPRGAKNIQYF. The CDR3 DNA is TGCAGTGCTAGGGGCCTGCCGAGGGGAGCCAAAAACATTCAGTACTTC.

This clonotype has more than one count but fewer than ten. The chain uses TRBV28 and TRBJ2-5; D possibly corresponds to TRBD1 (6 bases). The germline CDR1 and CDR2 sequences are MDHEN and SYDVKM. V was shortened by 2 bases and J by 6 bases, with 13 bases between the two germline ends. The CDR3 sequence is 14 residues long. Here the CDR3 reads CASSLDRPGKTQYF. CDR3 DNA: TGTGCCAGCAGTTTAGACAGGCCCGGGAAGACCCAGTACTTC. Looking up the rest from reference TRBV28 and TRBJ2-5 gives the full variable domain: DVKVTQSSRYLVKRTGEKVFLECVQDMDHENMFWYRQDPGLGLRLIYFSYDVKMKEKGDIPEGYSVSREKKERFSLILESASTNQTSMYLCASSLDRPGKTQYFGPGTRLLVL.

The chain employs TRBV30 and TRBJ1-2, with D perhaps TRBD1 (5 bases). The V end lost 1 base, the J end lost 4 bases, and 10 bases lay between the germline ends. Germline V lookup: CDR1 GTSNPN, CDR2 SVGIG (reference sequence). This CDR3 contains 13 residues. Here the CDR3 reads CAWSAGSGYGYTF. CDR3 sequence (DNA): TGTGCCTGGAGTGCAGGGTCTGGCTATGGCTACACCTTC.

This clonotype has at least ten counts. This chain joins TRBV15 and TRBJ2-3; 8 nucleotides agree with TRBD2. CDR1 is LNHNV, CDR2 YYDKDF, per germline (reference sequence). This CDR3 contains 13 residues. The trim removed 8 bases at V and 5 bases at J, leaving 6 bases unmatched. Here the CDR3 reads CATGREGVDTQYF. The CDR3 nucleotides are TGTGCCACCGGACGGGAGGGAGTAGATACGCAGTATTTT.

By sample share, this clonotype is medium-sized (0.01 to 0.1%). This rearrangement joins TRBV27 to TRBJ1-3; TRBD1 matches at 8 bases. This CDR3 has 14 residues. V dropped 6 bases and J dropped 4; count of bases not matched to a gene: 5. Germline V gives CDR1 MNHEY, CDR2 SMNVEV (reference sequence). Here the CDR3 reads CASRGQGSGNTIYF. As DNA, the CDR3 is TGTGCCAGCAGAGGACAGGGATCAGGAAACACCATATATTTT.

This clonotype was seen once. V gene TRBV3-1 combines with J gene TRBJ2-3; no reliable D call. This CDR3 has 12 amino acids. CDR1 LGHDT and CDR2 YNNKEL come from the germline V gene (reference sequence). V was cut by 3 bases and J by 7 bases, with 8 bases left in between. The CDR3 loop is CASSQSTYTQYF. In DNA form, the CDR3 reads TGTGCCAGCAGCCAGAGTACATATACGCAGTATTTT.

The CDR3 protein is CASSEGGRSYNEQFF. CDR3 in DNA: TGCGCCAGCAGTGAGGGGGGTAGATCCTACAATGAGCAGTTCTTC. The gene calls are TRBV10-2 and TRBJ2-1; the D gene could be TRBD1 or TRBD2 (5 bases each). Trimming cost V 2 bases and J 1 base, with 9 bases left between them. The germline V gene has CDR1 WSHSY and CDR2 SAAADI. This CDR3 is built from 15 residues.

This clonotype was detected many times. V and J are TRBV5-4 and TRBJ2-7; D ambiguous. CDR1 is SGHNT, CDR2 YYREEE, per germline (reference sequence). The ends were cut back, 0 bases at V and 3 bases at J, with 1 base in the middle. The CDR3 spans 11 residues. CDR3 loop: CASSLGYEQYF. The CDR3 DNA is TGTGCCAGCAGCTTGGGCTACGAGCAGTACTTC. Full variable domain (missing parts from reference TRBV5-4 and TRBJ2-7): ETGVTQSPTHLIKTRGQQVTLRCSSQSGHNTVSWYQQALGQGPQFIFQYYREEENGRGNFPPRFSGLQFPNYSSELNVNALELDDSALYLCASSLGYEQYFGPGTRLTVT.

The CDR3 protein is CSAARGWNTDTQYF. Here the CDR3 DNA reads TGCAGTGCTGCGAGGGGGTGGAACACAGATACGCAGTATTTT. V usage is TRBV20-1 and J usage is TRBJ2-3; tentatively, D is TRBD1 (6 bases). CDR3 length equals 14 residues. Per the germline V gene, CDR1 is DFQATT and CDR2 is SNEGSKA (reference sequence). Trimming shortened V by 5 bases and J by 2 bases, and 14 bases separated the two germline ends.

The rearrangement joins TRBV4-1 to TRBJ2-5; 14 bases are shared with TRBD2. The CDR3 is made up of 17 amino acids. V lost 5 bases, J lost 2 bases, and 7 bases stayed unmatched. Germline V CDR1 and CDR2: MGHRA, YSYEKL. CDR3 in amino acids: CASSTRTSGRSQETQYF. Written as DNA, the CDR3 is TGCGCCAGCAGCACCCGGACTAGCGGGAGGTCACAAGAGACCCAGTACTTC.

This clonotype showed up many times. J is TRBJ1-5 and V is TRBV5-1, with D perhaps matching TRBD1 (5 bases). The CDR3 consists of 14 residues. With 3 bases removed from V and 4 bases from J, the gap between germline ends came to 11 bases. CDR1 and CDR2 (germline): SGHRS, YFSETQ. The CDR3 nucleotides read TGCGCCAGCAGCTCGGACGGGGGGAATCAGCCCCAGCATTTT. It codes for CASSSDGGNQPQHF.

V is TRBV28 and J is TRBJ2-7; possible D gene TRBD2, 6 bases. V was clipped by 6 bases and J by 3 bases, with 15 bases between them. The CDR3 spans 14 residues. CDR1 and CDR2 (germline): MDHEN, SYDVKM. CDR3: CASSSLEGYYEQYF. Written as DNA, the CDR3 is TGTGCCAGCAGCAGCTTGGAGGGATACTACGAGCAGTACTTC.

This clonotype showed up just once. The chain has TRBV7-2 and TRBJ1-1, with D hard to call. V was clipped by 5 bases and J by 1 base, with 8 bases between them. The CDR3 runs 13 residues. Germline loops: CDR1 SGHTA, CDR2 FQGNSA. The CDR3 DNA reads as TGTGCCAGCAGCCAGAACAGGAACACTGAAGCTTTCTTT. It specifies CASSQNRNTEAFF.

The chain is built from TRBV10-3 and TRBJ2-7; a weak D match, TRBD1 (5 bases). CDR3 length: 15 residues. Germline CDR1 and CDR2: ENHRY and SYGVKD. With 0 bases removed from V and 5 bases from J, the gap between germline ends came to 14 bases. CDR3 sequence (DNA): TGTGCCATCAGTGAGTCGAAGGCAGGGATCAACGAGCAGTACTTC. This encodes CAISESKAGINEQYF.

Many counts were recorded for this clonotype. The chain is built from TRBV7-8 and TRBJ2-1; a possible D gene is TRBD1 (5 bases). This CDR3 contains 15 residues. Trimming pared 10 bases from V and 1 base from J, leaving 17 bases between. The V gene's germline CDR1 is SGHVS and CDR2 FQNEAQ. The CDR3 nucleotides are TGTGCCACCACCCTAAGGGGTCGGTCCTACAATGAGCAGTTCTTC. Its protein is CATTLRGRSYNEQFF.

Comment on this clonotype: A read error may be the cause here, since a much bigger clone is one base away. Lacking the conserved final phenylalanine or tryptophan, this CDR3 likely reflects a read error. The genes are TRBV5-1 and TRBJ1-1; 7 bases are a match to TRBD1. The CDR3 spans 15 residues. Losses at the gene ends were 1 base for V and 1 base for J; bases not matched to a gene: 4. Germline V gives CDR1 SGHRS, CDR2 YFSETQ. CDR3 protein: CASSLLGQPNTEAFL. For the CDR3, the DNA is TGCGCCAGCAGCTTGCTGGGACAGCCGAACACTGAAGCTTTCCTT.

This clonotype came up many times. The rearrangement links TRBV4-1 to TRBJ1-1, with a weak D call TRBD1 (6 bases). V shed 2 bases and J shed 0 bases, with 10 bases lying between them. Germline CDR1 MGHRA, CDR2 YSYEKL. CDR3 length: 15 amino acids. The CDR3 sequence is CASSQHGQLNTEAFF. DNA of the CDR3: TGCGCCAGCAGCCAACATGGACAGCTGAACACTGAAGCTTTCTTT.

This clonotype was seen a few times. The chain is built from TRBV12-3 or TRBV12-4 and TRBJ1-4; TRBD1 is a possible D gene (6 bases). This CDR3 is built from 15 residues. V was pared by 6 bases and J by 7 bases, with 18 bases between. The CDR3 DNA is TGTGCCAGCAGCAGACTACAGGGTTTGGGTGAAAAACTGTTTTTT. Protein: CASSRLQGLGEKLFF.

CDR3 nucleotide sequence: TGCAGCGTGGTTAGCATAAGAAGTAGCACCTACAATGAGCAGTTCTTC. Translated, it gives CSVVSIRSSTYNEQFF. The chain is built from TRBV29-1 and TRBJ2-1; D gene ambiguous. CDR3 size: 16 residues. Germline V gene data show CDR1 as SQVTM and CDR2 as ANQGSEA. The V gene lost 6 bases and the J gene lost 2 bases, with 20 bases spanning the gap.